These T cell receptor beta chains were read from a single sample in a study of T cells in Graves' hyperthyroidism and ophthalmopathy. TCRdb redid the calling of the multiplex PCR reads with MiXCR, one entry per CDR3 protein. The repertoire holds approximately 560,000 distinct CDR3 sequences, with 35% to 55% as singletons. Material for sequencing was peripheral blood or thyroid tissue (not recorded which). The receptors were gathered from a woman between 18 and 30 years old with Graves' hyperthyroidism. Both conserved end residues are part of each CDR3. The D gene is left open where the match is weak. Clone size, where shown, is once, few, many, or a class for clones that have expanded.

D	V	length	J	size	DNA	CDR3
TRBD1	TRBV20-1	14	TRBJ2-2	.	TGCAGTGCTAGACAGGGGGAGATGGGCGGGGAGCTGTTTTTT	CSARQGEMGGELFF
.	TRBV20-1	15	TRBJ1-5	.	TGCAGTGCTAGAGCTCGCCAGCAAGACAATCAGCCCCAGCATTTT	CSARARQQDNQPQHF
.	TRBV7-9	14	TRBJ2-2	many	TGTGCCAGCAGCTCCAGGACGGACACCGGGGAGCTGTTTTTT	CASSSRTDTGELFF
.	TRBV24-1	15	TRBJ1-4	many	TGTGCCACCAGTGGGGGAGAGGAGTTTGGTGAAAAACTGTTTTTT	CATSGGEEFGEKLFF
TRBD1	TRBV10-1	16	TRBJ2-7	few	TGCGCCAGCAGTGAAAGGGGACAGGGTGGCCTGGTCGAGCAGTACTTC	CASSERGQGGLVEQYF
.	TRBV10-3	13	TRBJ1-5	.	TGTGCCATCAGTACAGGTTACAATCAGCCCCAGCATTTT	CAISTGYNQPQHF
TRBD1	TRBV9	17	TRBJ1-2	once	TGTGCCAGCAGCGCCGGGACAGGGGGAACCTTTAACTATGGCTACACCTTC	CASSAGTGGTFNYGYTF
.	TRBV7-2	15	TRBJ1-4	.	TGTGCCAGCAGCTTAGCTCCAGGTGGGGACCTTAGACTGTTTTTT	CASSLAPGGDLRLFF
TRBD1	TRBV6-1	15	TRBJ2-2	.	TGTGCCAGCAAGGAAGGGGGCTGGTACACCGGGGAGCTGTTTTTT	CASKEGGWYTGELFF
TRBD2	TRBV6-1	15	TRBJ2-7	.	TGTGCCAGCAGTGAGGGACTAGCGGGAGACTACGAGCAGTACTTC	CASSEGLAGDYEQYF
.	TRBV25-1	16	TRBJ1-4	.	TGTGCCAGCAGTGCCCGGGACATTTCAACTAATGAAAAACTGTTTTTT	CASSARDISTNEKLFF
.	TRBV24-1	14	TRBJ1-4	.	TGTGCCACCAGTGAAGGAGGGGGTGATGAAAAACTGTTTTTT	CATSEGGGDEKLFF
.	TRBV7-2	13	TRBJ2-7	few	TGTGCCAGCAGCCCGACTCGTCTTTACGAGCAGTACTTC	CASSPTRLYEQYF
TRBD1	TRBV10-3	15	TRBJ1-1	many	TGTGCCATCAGTGAATTGACAGGGGGGTACACTGAAGCTTTCTTT	CAISELTGGYTEAFF
.	TRBV20-1	16	TRBJ1-2	.	TGCAGTGCTAGAGGAGGGGAGAACCGCAAGAGATTAGGCTACACCTTC	CSARGGENRKRLGYTF
TRBD2	TRBV20-1	14	TRBJ2-5	.	TGCAGTGCCCTGATAGCGGGAGTACAAGAGACCCAGTACTTC	CSALIAGVQETQYF
.	TRBV29-1	12	TRBJ1-5	.	TGCAGTTTAGAACCGACCAATCAGCCCCAGCATTTT	CSLEPTNQPQHF
.	TRBV7-9	12	TRBJ2-7	once	TGTGCCAGCAGCCCGTCGGGACACGAGCAGTACTTC	CASSPSGHEQYF
.	TRBV5-1	14	TRBJ1-6	.	TGCGCCAGCAGCTTTGAAGGGGGGTATACACCCCTCCACTTT	CASSFEGGYTPLHF
.	TRBV10-3	12	TRBJ2-5	many	TGTGCCATCATGGGTACCCAAGAGACCCAGTACTTC	CAIMGTQETQYF
TRBD1	TRBV2	15	TRBJ2-5	many	TGTGCCAGCAGTATCCACAGGGGAGTAGTGGAGACCCAGTACTTC	CASSIHRGVVETQYF
.	TRBV9	11	TRBJ2-5	.	TGTGCCAGCAGCGTAGGCCGGACCCAGTACTTC	CASSVGRTQYF
.	TRBV20-1	14	TRBJ1-1	.	TGCAGTGCCCCCGGGGGGGTTTCGAACACTGAAGCTTTCTTT	CSAPGGVSNTEAFF
.	TRBV2	14	TRBJ2-6	many	TGTGCCAGCAGCGATTTCCGGGGGGCCAACGTCCTGACTTTC	CASSDFRGANVLTF
TRBD1	TRBV15	18	TRBJ1-2	.	TGTGCCACCAGCAGAGATTATGCGACAGGGGTTCCTAACTATGGCTACACCTTC	CATSRDYATGVPNYGYTF
TRBD1	TRBV7-3	15	TRBJ1-6	once	TGTGCCAGCAGCTTACTTCCGGGACAGGGCATCCCCCTCCACTTT	CASSLLPGQGIPLHF
.	TRBV9	14	TRBJ1-4	.	TGTGCCAGCAGCGAATCCGGGATTAATGAAAAACTGTTTTTT	CASSESGINEKLFF
TRBD1	TRBV7-6	16	TRBJ1-4	few	TGTGCCAGCAGCTTTCGCCCAGGGGGAAGTCGCGAAAAACTGTTTTTT	CASSFRPGGSREKLFF
TRBD1	TRBV24-1	14	TRBJ1-1	many	TGTGCCACCAGTGATTGGCGGACAGGCCTGGGGGCTTTCTTT	CATSDWRTGLGAFF
.	TRBV29-1	9	TRBJ1-2	.	TGCAGGTCGGAGAGTGGCTACACCTTC	CRSESGYTF
.	TRBV7-9	18	TRBJ1-3	few	TGTGCCAGCAGCTTTCCGATTCGGGGGTTCCGCTCTGGAAACACCATATATTTT	CASSFPIRGFRSGNTIYF
.	TRBV9	14	TRBJ2-2	few	TGTGCCAGCTCACCGGGCACAAACACCGGGGAGCTGTTTTTT	CASSPGTNTGELFF
.	TRBV15	16	TRBJ1-1	once	TGTGCCACCAGCAGACCGGTTAGAGGCTTGAACACTGAAGCTTTCTTT	CATSRPVRGLNTEAFF
TRBD2	TRBV7-9	12	TRBJ2-7	few	TGTGCCAGCAGAACGGGGGGGAACGAGCAGTACTTC	CASRTGGNEQYF
.	TRBV25-1	13	TRBJ2-7	.	TGTGCCAGCAGGAATCTAGTATCCCACGAGCAGTACTTC	CASRNLVSHEQYF
TRBD2	TRBV20-1	16	TRBJ2-5	.	TGCAGTGCTAGAGTGGTGGGTAGCGGGAACCAAGAGACCCAGTACTTC	CSARVVGSGNQETQYF
.	TRBV24-1	14	TRBJ1-5	many	TGTGCCACCAGTGATTTAGGGGTGGACCAGCCCCAGCATTTT	CATSDLGVDQPQHF
.	TRBV20-1	12	TRBJ2-7	many	TGCAGTGCTAGAGGACACTACTACGAGCAGTACTTC	CSARGHYYEQYF
.	TRBV15	15	TRBJ1-6	.	TGTGCCACCAGCAGAGAAGGAGGGGCAACTTCACCCCTCCACTTT	CATSREGGATSPLHF
.	TRBV10-3	13	TRBJ1-3	many	TGTGCCAAGAGAAACCCGGGAGGAAACACCATATATTTT	CAKRNPGGNTIYF
TRBD1	TRBV7-9	18	TRBJ2-7	.	TGCGCCAGCAGCCAAGTTTGGGGCAGGGGGACGGTCATGGACGAGCAGTACTTC	CASSQVWGRGTVMDEQYF
.	TRBV7-2	12	TRBJ1-1	many	TGTGCCAGCCACCGTGATAGCACTGAAGCTTTCTTT	CASHRDSTEAFF
.	TRBV7-3	14	TRBJ1-1	many	TGTGCCAGCAGCTTAGAACGACTGAACACTGAAGCTTTCTTT	CASSLERLNTEAFF
TRBD1	TRBV12-3/TRBV12-4	16	TRBJ1-3	.	TGTGCCAGCAGTTCCCCTGGACAGGTCGTGCGGAACACCATATATTTT	CASSSPGQVVRNTIYF
.	TRBV29-1	13	TRBJ2-2	once	TGCAGCGTCGCGACGGGACCGGCCGGGGAGCTGTTTTTT	CSVATGPAGELFF
TRBD1	TRBV19	13	TRBJ2-7	few	TGTGCCAGTAGTGGGACAGTCTCCTACGAGCAGTGCTTC	CASSGTVSYEQCF
.	TRBV7-6	12	TRBJ1-2	many	TGTGCCAGCAGACCCCCAGGGAGCGGCTACACCTTC	CASRPPGSGYTF
.	TRBV7-2	15	TRBJ1-2	few	TGTGCCAGCAGCTTAGCCAGGCCTACTAACTATGGCTACACCTTC	CASSLARPTNYGYTF
.	TRBV20-1	14	TRBJ2-5	few	TGCAGTGCTAGAGCTGTAGGGGCGCTTGAGACCCAGTACTTC	CSARAVGALETQYF
.	TRBV2	13	TRBJ2-7	.	TGTGCCAGCAGTGAAGGTGGTTTAGTCGAGCAGTACTTC	CASSEGGLVEQYF
.	TRBV20-1	14	TRBJ2-7	few	TGCAGTGCTAGAGATCACGGTACCTCCTACGAGCAGTACTTC	CSARDHGTSYEQYF
.	TRBV2	15	TRBJ2-1	once	TGTGCCAGCAGTGAAGAGGGCGGCTACTACAATGAGCAGTTCTTC	CASSEEGGYYNEQFF
TRBD2	TRBV2	14	TRBJ2-7	.	TGTGCCAGCAAATCTGGAGCGGGAGTTCCCGAGCAGTACTTC	CASKSGAGVPEQYF
TRBD1	TRBV7-3	16	TRBJ2-5	.	TGTGCCAGCAGCCAAGGGGGAGCGGGACAGGGCCAGACCCAGTACTTC	CASSQGGAGQGQTQYF
.	TRBV19	15	TRBJ1-1	few	TGTGCCAGTAGTATAACTACGGCGGGGAACACTGAAGCTTTCTTT	CASSITTAGNTEAFF
TRBD2	TRBV15	13	TRBJ2-7	.	TGTGCCACCATAGCGGGAGAAGGCAATGAGCAGTACTTC	CATIAGEGNEQYF
.	TRBV7-9	16	TRBJ2-7	once	TGTGCCAGCAGCTTAGCGCACGGGCTTAGCTCCTGCGAGCAGTACTTC	CASSLAHGLSSCEQYF
TRBD1	TRBV7-3	14	TRBJ1-1	.	TGTGCCAGCAGTTACCCGGACAGGGGCCCTGAAGCTTTCTTT	CASSYPDRGPEAFF
.	TRBV29-1	13	TRBJ1-2	many	TGCAGCGTCGAGCCTCAGGGTAACTATGGCTACACCTTC	CSVEPQGNYGYTF
TRBD1	TRBV25-1	11	TRBJ1-2	.	TGTGCCGGACAGGGGGCGAAGGGCTACACCTTC	CAGQGAKGYTF